The TCR beta chain described here comes from a study of T cells in Graves' hyperthyroidism and ophthalmopathy. RNA transcripts provided the source from which TCR beta CDR3 regions were amplified. The study used the HTBI primer set for a first-round RT-PCR of the TCR CDR3. MiXCR was run by TCRdb on the multiplex PCR reads, yielding one entry per CDR3 protein. The sample yields hundreds of thousands of distinct CDR3 sequences, more than 20% seen once. This clonotype was picked up a small number of times. The sequence derives from a young man with Graves' ophthalmopathy. Specimen: blood.

CDR3 nucleotide sequence: TGCGCCAGCAGCGCACGAAGGGGACTAGCGGGAGGGCCCCTTGCGTGGTACGAGCAGTACTTC. Encoded protein: CASSARRGLAGGPLAWYEQYF. The rearrangement uses TRBV5-1 and TRBJ2-7; TRBD2 matches at 16 bases. Per the germline V gene, CDR1 is SGHRS and CDR2 is YFSETQ. CDR3 length equals 21 residues. V gave up 4 bases and J gave up 4 bases; unmatched junction bases: 20.